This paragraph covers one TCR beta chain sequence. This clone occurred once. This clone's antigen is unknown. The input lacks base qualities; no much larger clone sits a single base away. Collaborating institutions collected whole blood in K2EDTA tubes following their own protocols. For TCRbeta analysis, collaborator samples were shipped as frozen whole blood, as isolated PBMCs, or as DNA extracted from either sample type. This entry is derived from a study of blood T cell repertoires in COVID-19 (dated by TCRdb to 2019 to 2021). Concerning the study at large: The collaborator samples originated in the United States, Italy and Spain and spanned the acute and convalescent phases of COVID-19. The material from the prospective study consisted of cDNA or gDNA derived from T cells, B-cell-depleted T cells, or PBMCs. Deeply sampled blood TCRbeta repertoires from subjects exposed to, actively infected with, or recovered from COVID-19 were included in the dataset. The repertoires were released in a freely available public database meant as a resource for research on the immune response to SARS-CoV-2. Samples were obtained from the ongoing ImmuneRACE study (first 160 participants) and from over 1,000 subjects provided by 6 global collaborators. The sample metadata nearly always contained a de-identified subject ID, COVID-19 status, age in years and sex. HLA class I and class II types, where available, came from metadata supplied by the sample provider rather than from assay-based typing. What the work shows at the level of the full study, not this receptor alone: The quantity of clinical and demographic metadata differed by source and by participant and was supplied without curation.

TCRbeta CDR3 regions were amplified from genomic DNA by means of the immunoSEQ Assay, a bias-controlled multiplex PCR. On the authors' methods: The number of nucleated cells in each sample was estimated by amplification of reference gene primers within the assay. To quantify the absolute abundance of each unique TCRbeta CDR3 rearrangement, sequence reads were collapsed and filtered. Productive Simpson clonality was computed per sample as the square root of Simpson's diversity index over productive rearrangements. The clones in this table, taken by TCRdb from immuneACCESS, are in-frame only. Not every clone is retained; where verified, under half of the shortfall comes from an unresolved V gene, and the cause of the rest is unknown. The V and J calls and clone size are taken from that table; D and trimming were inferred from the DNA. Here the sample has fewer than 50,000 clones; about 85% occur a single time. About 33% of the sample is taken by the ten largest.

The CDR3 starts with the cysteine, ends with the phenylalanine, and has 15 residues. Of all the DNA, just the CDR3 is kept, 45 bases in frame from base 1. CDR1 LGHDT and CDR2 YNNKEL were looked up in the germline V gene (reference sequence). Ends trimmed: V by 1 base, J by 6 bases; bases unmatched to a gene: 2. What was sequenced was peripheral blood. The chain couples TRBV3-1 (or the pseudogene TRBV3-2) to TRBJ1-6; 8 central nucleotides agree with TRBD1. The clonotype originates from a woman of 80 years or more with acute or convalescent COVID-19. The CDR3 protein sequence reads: CASSQGTGTNSPLHF. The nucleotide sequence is TGTGCCAGCAGCCAAGGGACAGGGACTAATTCACCCCTCCACTTT.